What follows is one TCR beta chain and its context. CDR3 length equals 12 residues. With 5 bases removed from V and 1 base from J, the gap between germline ends came to 6 bases. Germline values: CDR1 LNHDA, CDR2 SQIVND (reference sequence). This specimen belongs to a study of cytomegalovirus exposure and HLA in healthy donors. At the level of the study: HLA-typed donors were the source of 83 million or so unique TCRs, which an early data release held.

The primer mix had 60 Vbeta and 13 Jbeta primers. Sequencing used immunoSEQ multiplex PCR; TCRdb keeps in-frame clones, though not all of them. The repertoire has roughly 66,000 clones, around 77% of them found once; the top ten carry about 6.5%. Sequencing used PBMCs. V usage is TRBV19 and J usage is TRBJ2-7; D ambiguous. This receptor was taken from a man in his forties or fifties in good health and CMV-seronegative. The CDR3, as DNA: TGTGCCAGTAGTGTTCGGTCCTACGAGCAGTACTTC. It specifies CASSVRSYEQYF.